Listed below are T cell receptor beta chains from one sample, sequenced in a study of blood T cell repertoires in COVID-19. Only in-frame clones appear in the TCRdb table, and some are missing; sequencing was by immunoSEQ multiplex PCR. The sample yields 250,000 to 400,000 clones, under 90% seen once. The sample taken for sequencing was PBMCs or T cells enriched from blood (not recorded which). Receptors were obtained from a man in his 60s who had recovered from COVID-19. Both conserved end residues are part of each CDR3. A D gene is named only where the DNA matches it firmly. Not all rows give a size; the values are once, few, many and, for expanded clones, a class.

cdr3_length: 14
j_call: TRBJ2-7
clone_size: NA
d_call: TRBD2
v_call: TRBV19
cdr3_aa: CASSAQAGGYEQYF
cdr3_nt: TGTGCCAGTAGTGCGCAAGCGGGAGGCTACGAGCAGTACTTC

cdr3_length: 14
j_call: TRBJ1-4
clone_size: NA
d_call: NA
v_call: TRBV2
cdr3_aa: CASSTTDTNEKLFF
cdr3_nt: TGTGCCAGCAGTACGACAGACACTAATGAAAAACTGTTTTTT

cdr3_length: 14
j_call: TRBJ1-1
clone_size: NA
d_call: TRBD1
v_call: TRBV5-6
cdr3_aa: CASSGTGGQTEAFF
cdr3_nt: TGTGCCAGCAGCGGGACAGGGGGGCAAACTGAAGCTTTCTTT

cdr3_length: 12
j_call: TRBJ1-1
clone_size: few
d_call: NA
v_call: TRBV6-5
cdr3_aa: CASSTGGTEAFF
cdr3_nt: TGTGCCAGCAGTACGGGGGGGACTGAAGCTTTCTTT

cdr3_length: 21
j_call: TRBJ2-2
clone_size: once
d_call: TRBD2
v_call: TRBV5-1
cdr3_aa: CASRFSGLAGAEGMYTGELFF
cdr3_nt: TGCGCCAGCAGATTCTCCGGACTAGCGGGAGCAGAGGGTATGTACACCGGGGAGCTGTTTTTT

cdr3_length: 15
j_call: TRBJ2-7
clone_size: NA
d_call: TRBD1
v_call: TRBV5-1
cdr3_aa: CASSYGGQGDYEQYF
cdr3_nt: TGCGCCAGCAGCTATGGCGGACAGGGGGACTACGAGCAGTACTTC

cdr3_length: 15
j_call: TRBJ2-5
clone_size: NA
d_call: TRBD1
v_call: TRBV5-6
cdr3_aa: CASSLPGQAKETQYF
cdr3_nt: TGTGCCAGCAGCTTGCCGGGACAGGCGAAAGAGACCCAGTACTTC

cdr3_length: 14
j_call: TRBJ1-4
clone_size: NA
d_call: NA
v_call: TRBV9
cdr3_aa: CASSAGHRDEKLFF
cdr3_nt: TGTGCCAGCAGCGCGGGACACCGGGATGAAAAACTGTTTTTT

cdr3_length: 14
j_call: TRBJ1-4
clone_size: NA
d_call: NA
v_call: TRBV5-5
cdr3_aa: CASSYGATNEKLFF
cdr3_nt: TGTGCCAGCAGTTACGGTGCAACTAATGAAAAACTGTTTTTT

cdr3_length: 16
j_call: TRBJ1-6
clone_size: NA
d_call: NA
v_call: TRBV7-2
cdr3_aa: CASSLLGSSYNSPLHF
cdr3_nt: TGTGCCAGCAGCTTACTGGGCAGCTCCTATAATTCACCCCTCCACTTT

cdr3_length: 13
j_call: TRBJ2-1
clone_size: once
d_call: NA
v_call: TRBV14
cdr3_aa: CASSQFPQDILFF
cdr3_nt: TGTGCCAGCAGCCAGTTCCCCCAGGATATCCTGTTCTTC

cdr3_length: 13
j_call: TRBJ1-2
clone_size: once
d_call: TRBD1
v_call: TRBV12-3/TRBV12-4
cdr3_aa: CASSFGTGRGYTF
cdr3_nt: TGTGCCAGCAGTTTCGGGACAGGGAGAGGCTACACCTTC

cdr3_length: 13
j_call: TRBJ1-1
clone_size: NA
d_call: NA
v_call: TRBV10-3
cdr3_aa: CAISESALTEAFF
cdr3_nt: TGTGCCATCAGTGAGTCGGCCTTAACTGAAGCTTTCTTT

cdr3_length: 17
j_call: TRBJ2-5
clone_size: NA
d_call: NA
v_call: TRBV3-1/TRBV3-2
cdr3_aa: CASSRVPPGQRRETQYF
cdr3_nt: TGTGCCAGCAGCCGAGTACCACCGGGACAACGGCGGGAGACCCAGTACTTC

cdr3_length: 15
j_call: TRBJ1-3
clone_size: NA
d_call: NA
v_call: TRBV14
cdr3_aa: CASSQERGTGNTIYF
cdr3_nt: TGTGCCAGCAGCCAAGAGCGCGGGACTGGAAACACCATATATTTT

cdr3_length: 18
j_call: TRBJ2-2
clone_size: NA
d_call: TRBD2
v_call: TRBV5-4
cdr3_aa: CASSFVYRSSGYTGELFF
cdr3_nt: TGTGCCAGCAGCTTTGTCTACCGGTCTAGCGGGTACACCGGGGAGCTGTTTTTT